The 27 T cell receptor beta chains given below trace back to one sample, sequenced in a study of vaccination effects on CD4 cells after COVID-19. Method: immunoSEQ multiplex PCR; TCRdb's copy keeps in-frame clones and lacks some. The sample includes approximately 46,000 clones, roughly 72% seen only once; the top ten take roughly 8.6%. The culture ran for around 10 days before CD4+ T cells were isolated. Antigens for these TCRs are unknown. The sample was CD4+ T cells from PBMCs cultured without peptide, taken before COVID-19 vaccination. These receptors were taken from a human donor who had a prior SARS-CoV-2 infection.

The chain carries TRBV5-5 and TRBJ1-5; the match to TRBD1 covers 7 bases. Germline-derived CDR1 and CDR2 are SGHKS and YYEKEE (reference sequence). Unmatched junction bases numbered 17, after V lost 4 bases and J lost 4 bases. This CDR3 spans 18 amino acids. The CDR3: CASSARTGSLVGNQPQHF. CDR3 in DNA: TGTGCCAGCAGCGCCAGGACAGGATCGTTAGTTGGTAATCAGCCCCAGCATTTT.

The V gene is TRBV2, the J gene TRBJ1-5; D is undetermined. Trimming took off 6 bases at V and 3 bases at J, with 15 bases between the two ends. Per the germline V gene, CDR1 is SNHLY and CDR2 is FYNNEI. The CDR3 runs 15 residues. The CDR3 nucleotides read TGTGCCAGCAGCCTGGACCAAACGGTCAATCAGCCCCAGCATTTT. Its translation: CASSLDQTVNQPQHF.

The V and J genes are TRBV6-5 and TRBJ1-1; no clear D. In germline, CDR1 is MNHEY, CDR2 SVGAGI. Trimming removed 7 bases from V and 2 bases from J, with 11 bases in between. This CDR3 region has 13 residues. The CDR3 region has the DNA TGTGCCAGCACCCTTACAGCAAACACTGAAGCTTTCTTT. It specifies CASTLTANTEAFF.

The rearrangement links TRBV2 to TRBJ1-2; the match to TRBD1 covers 7 bases. Trimming cost V 3 bases and J 4 bases; bases outside gene matches: 8. Per germline, CDR1 SNHLY and CDR2 FYNNEI. The CDR3 length is 15 residues. CDR3 amino acids: CASSEEGAGIYGYTF. The CDR3 nucleotides are TGTGCCAGCAGTGAGGAGGGGGCAGGTATCTATGGCTACACCTTC.

This clone was seen just once. The chain couples TRBV12-3 or TRBV12-4 to TRBJ1-1; D perhaps matches TRBD1 (5 bases). Trimming left V 6 bases short and J 9 bases short, with 11 bases between. CDR3 length: 11 amino acids. The CDR3 DNA is TGTGCCAGCAGCTCAGGGTTAAAAGCTTTCTTT. Translation gives CASSSGLKAFF.

This rearrangement joins TRBV29-1 to TRBJ2-1; D is undetermined. The germline V and J ends were trimmed by 7 bases and 15 bases, with 19 bases remaining between them. CDR1 and CDR2 from the germline V gene are SQVTM and ANQGSEA. This CDR3 has 11 residues. CDR3 nucleotides: TGCAGCGCTGAGACCTCAGGATTGGGGTTCTTC. As protein: CSAETSGLGFF.

The chain combines TRBV18 with TRBJ1-1, with unresolved D. CDR3 length equals 14 residues. V was cut by 2 bases and J by 3 bases, with 10 bases left in between. Per germline, CDR1 KGHSH and CDR2 LQKENI. CDR3 sequence (DNA): TGTGCCAGCTCACCAGGAGTAGGCGACACTGAAGCTTTCTTT. Protein product: CASSPGVGDTEAFF.

To note about this clone: One end of the junction fails to match germline, which may point to a read error. Here the CDR3 DNA reads TGTGCCAGCAGTGAAGGGAGGTGGACAGGGGGCTATTTT. Translating gives CASSEGRWTGGYF. The chain carries TRBV6-1 and TRBJ1-5; 11 bases agree with TRBD1. The CDR3 is 13 residues long. Germline V lookup: CDR1 MNHNS, CDR2 SASEGT.

This chain connects TRBV5-4 to TRBJ2-3; D may be TRBD1 (5 bases). The CDR3 covers 15 residues. The V end lost 4 bases, the J end lost 1 base, and 13 bases lay between the germline ends. Germline assignment: CDR1 SGHNT and CDR2 YYREEE (reference sequence). The CDR3 DNA reads TGTGCCAGCAGCCAGGGTAATATCCGCACAGATACGCAGTATTTT. It yields the protein CASSQGNIRTDTQYF.

This clone was seen a few times. Other DNA sequences in the sample encode the same CDR3. The rearrangement uses TRBV2 and TRBJ1-5; D is undetermined. With 4 bases removed from V and 2 bases from J, the gap between germline ends came to 6 bases. The CDR3 is made up of 13 amino acids. Germline V CDR1 and CDR2: SNHLY, FYNNEI. CDR3 nucleotide sequence: TGTGCCAGCAGTGGGGAGGGCAATCAGCCCCAGCATTTT. Translated, it gives CASSGEGNQPQHF. Complete variable domain (other parts from reference TRBV2 and TRBJ1-5): EPEVTQTPSHQVTQMGQEVILRCVPISNHLYFYWYRQILGQKVEFLVSFYNNEISEKSEIFDDQFSVERPDGSNFTLKIRSTKLEDSAMYFCASSGEGNQPQHFGDGTRLSIL.

The CDR3 region has the DNA TGTGCCAGCAGAAGACAGGCGGCGGGCGGCGCCTATGGCTACACCTTC. This codes for CASRRQAAGGAYGYTF. This chain connects TRBV7-2 to TRBJ1-2; TRBD1 is a possible D gene (6 bases). Germline V gene sequence: CDR1 SGHTA, CDR2 FQGNSA. The CDR3 has 16 amino acids. V was pared by 6 bases and J by 4 bases, with 21 bases between.

CDR3 region: CASSVVGSRTVGANEQFF. CDR3 nucleotides: TGTGCCAGCAGCGTAGTTGGGTCGCGGACAGTTGGGGCCAATGAGCAGTTCTTC. J is TRBJ2-1 and V is TRBV9, with D perhaps TRBD1 (6 bases). The ends were cut back, 0 bases at V and 6 bases at J, with 22 bases in the middle. This CDR3 has 18 residues. Germline-derived CDR1 and CDR2 are SGDLS and YYNGEE.

The rearrangement links TRBV12-2 to TRBJ2-7. TRBV12-2 is shown as a pseudogene. There are 15 residues in the CDR3. The CDR3 region is CASRPDAQNSYEQYF. DNA of the CDR3: TGTGCAAGTCGCCCGGATGCTCAGAACTCCTACGAGCAGTACTTC.

The chain is built from TRBV6-5 and TRBJ1-2; TRBD1 aligns across 9 bases. This CDR3 spans 14 amino acids. Trimming cost V 7 bases and J 2 bases; bases outside gene matches: 5. The germline V gene encodes CDR1 MNHEY and CDR2 SVGAGI. The CDR3 here is CASNNRGLNYGYTF. CDR3 DNA sequence: TGTGCCAGCAACAACAGGGGGCTGAACTATGGCTACACCTTC.

The chain carries TRBV6-1 and TRBJ2-3; a weak D match, TRBD1 (6 bases). CDR1 is MNHNS and CDR2 is SASEGT in the germline V gene. This CDR3 is 17 amino acids long. V was trimmed by 4 bases and J by 1 base, leaving 18 bases between them. CDR3 DNA: TGTGCCAGCAGTGCCTCATACAGGTCAGGGGGCACAGATACGCAGTATTTT. It specifies CASSASYRSGGTDTQYF.

The chain joins TRBV4-2 to TRBJ2-4, with D perhaps TRBD2 (5 bases). There are 18 residues in the CDR3. The V and J ends lost 4 bases and 0 bases respectively, with 19 bases between them. Germline V lookup: CDR1 LGHNA, CDR2 YNFKEQ. CDR3 DNA: TGTGCCAGCAGCCCCAGCGGTTATAGAGATTTAGCCAAAAACATTCAGTACTTC. This codes for CASSPSGYRDLAKNIQYF.

The chain joins TRBV11-2 to TRBJ1-2; D is unclear. The length of the CDR3 is 15 residues. In germline, CDR1 is SGHAT, CDR2 FQNNGV. V was clipped by 2 bases and J by 6 bases, with 16 bases between them. In nucleotides, the CDR3 is TGTGCCAGCAGCTTATCTCCGGGCCTCTGGGATGGCTACACCTTC. This gives the protein CASSLSPGLWDGYTF.

Only one count was recorded for this clone. The V gene is TRBV20-1, the J gene TRBJ1-2; the D is unclear. The CDR3 loop spans 13 amino acids. Germline CDR1 is DFQATT and CDR2 is SNEGSKA (reference sequence). Between the trimmed V and J ends, which lost 3 bases and 2 bases, there was a span of 10 bases. The CDR3 here is CSASVLGNYGYTF. DNA of the CDR3: TGCAGTGCTAGTGTCCTAGGGAACTATGGCTACACCTTC.

This chain uses TRBV2 with TRBJ1-5; TRBD1 aligns across 9 bases. The CDR3 consists of 14 residues. J gave up 2 bases and V 4 bases, and 0 bases lay outside the gene matches. The germline CDR1 and CDR2 sequences are SNHLY and FYNNEI. This chain's CDR3 is CASSGTGGNQPQHF. In DNA form, the CDR3 reads TGTGCCAGCAGTGGGACAGGGGGCAATCAGCCCCAGCATTTT.

This sequence joins TRBV4-2 and TRBJ1-2, with 9 bases fitting TRBD1. Germline assignment: CDR1 LGHNA and CDR2 YNFKEQ. There are 14 residues in the CDR3. The V segment lost 4 bases and the J segment 8 bases; nucleotides outside the gene matches: 8. CDR3 loop: CASSLGDRVGGYTF. CDR3 coding DNA: TGTGCCAGCAGCCTTGGGGACAGGGTCGGAGGCTACACCTTC.

The rearrangement links TRBV12-3 or TRBV12-4 to TRBJ2-3; no definite D call. This CDR3 comprises 12 residues. The germline V and J ends were trimmed by 3 bases and 5 bases, with 6 bases remaining between them. The CDR3 here is CASSFLGDTQYF. For the CDR3, the DNA is TGTGCCAGCAGTTTTTTGGGAGATACGCAGTATTTT.

The rearrangement joins TRBV4-3 to TRBJ2-1; D gene ambiguous. Per the germline V gene, CDR1 is LGHNA and CDR2 is YSLEER. The CDR3 sequence is 16 residues long. The V gene lost 1 base and the J gene lost 1 base, with 11 bases spanning the gap. In DNA, the CDR3 is TGCGCCAGCAGCCAAGTGGTCTGGGGTTCCTACAATGAGCAGTTCTTC. Its protein is CASSQVVWGSYNEQFF.

The J gene is TRBJ2-1, the V gene TRBV5-1, with 13 bases lining up with TRBD2. CDR3 length equals 16 residues. The ends lost 4 bases at V and 9 bases at J; junction bases unmatched: 10. The germline gives CDR1 SGHRS, CDR2 YFSETQ. Written as DNA, the CDR3 is TGCGCCAGCAGCCCTTTGACTAGCGGGGGGTCTGTTGAGCAGTTCTTC. It yields the protein CASSPLTSGGSVEQFF.

The chain carries TRBV5-1 and TRBJ1-6, with 12 bases matching TRBD1. Trimming removed 5 bases from V and 9 bases from J; junction bases left unmatched: 3. Germline-derived CDR1 and CDR2 are SGHRS and YFSETQ. The CDR3 spans 14 residues. CDR3 in amino acids: CASRGDRGLSPLHF. The CDR3 nucleotides read TGCGCCAGCAGGGGGGACAGGGGGCTTTCACCCCTCCACTTT. Combining the CDR3 with reference TRBV5-1 and TRBJ1-6 gives the whole variable domain KAGVTQTPRYLIKTRGQQVTLSCSPISGHRSVSWYQQTPGQGLQFLFEYFSETQRNKGNFPGRFSGRQFSNSRSEMNVSTLELGDSALYLCASRGDRGLSPLHFGNGTRLTVT.

This clone was picked up a small number of times. The chain recombines TRBV13 with TRBJ2-1; 7 bases map to TRBD2. This CDR3 contains 14 residues. With 5 bases clipped from V and 8 bases from J, the junction kept 9 bases outside the gene matches. CDR1 is PRHDT and CDR2 is FYEKMQ in the germline V gene (reference sequence). CDR3 DNA: TGTGCCAGCAGCGCGAATAGACTAGCCTATGAGCAGTTCTTC. It yields the protein CASSANRLAYEQFF.

The chain couples TRBV6-5 to TRBJ2-7; TRBD1 might be the D (5 bases). This CDR3 is 13 amino acids long. Germline V gives CDR1 MNHEY, CDR2 SVGAGI. Trimming removed 7 bases from V and 2 bases from J, with 12 bases in between. In DNA form, the CDR3 reads TGTGCCAGCACGGTACAGGTCCCCTACGAGCAGTACTTC. Encoded protein: CASTVQVPYEQYF.

The chain links TRBV11-2 to TRBJ2-7, with TRBD1 matching 7 bases. With 3 bases clipped from V and 3 bases from J, the junction kept 14 bases outside the gene matches. Looked up from germline, CDR1 is SGHAT and CDR2 is FQNNGV. CDR3 size: 17 residues. DNA of the CDR3: TGTGCCAGCAGCTTTCTGCTAGGGACAGAGAGTGTCTACGAGCAGTACTTC. Its protein is CASSFLLGTESVYEQYF.